This T cell receptor (beta chain) was retrieved from a study of radiotherapy plus CTLA-4 blockade in lung cancer. Study in general: Overall, less than 20% of patients showed an objective response, while 31% attained disease control. Broader study findings: Dynamics of early blood T cell clones, together with interferon-beta, were reportedly the best predictors of response. An expansion of tumor-derived TCR clones occurred in blood after radiotherapy plus ipilimumab.

This CDR3 spans 15 amino acids. CDR1 is SEHNR and CDR2 is FQNEAQ in the germline V gene (reference sequence). V shed 5 bases, J shed 7 bases, and the junction held 12 bases outside the gene matches. By its share, this clone is medium-sized. What it recognizes is unknown. Treatment of patients with chemo-refractory metastatic non-small-cell lung cancer consisted of focal radiation plus CTLA-4 blockade with ipilimumab. Generated by immunoSEQ multiplex PCR, the TCRdb table keeps only in-frame clones and is missing some. Among more than 30,000 clones listed, roughly 70% were seen once. The receptor was derived from a human donor with non-small cell lung cancer who had stable disease on radiotherapy plus ipilimumab. The chain carries TRBV7-9 and TRBJ1-1; 8 bases are a match to TRBD1. The material was peripheral blood, obtained from a patient treated with radiotherapy plus ipilimumab. This CDR3 is CASSPVGTGGFEAFF. CDR3 DNA sequence: TGTGCCAGCAGCCCTGTCGGGACAGGCGGTTTTGAAGCTTTCTTT.